These T cell receptor beta chains were read from a single sample in a study of T-cell reconstitution after alpha-beta-depleted transplantation in children. TCRdb redid the calling of the PCR reads with MiXCR, one entry per CDR3 protein. The sample has some 310,000 distinct CDR3 sequences; roughly 25% are singletons. Specimen: PBMCs, mostly from graft donor cells, collected 180 days after TCRalphabeta/CD19-depleted stem cell transplant. The receptors originated from a male patient younger than 18 who had a stem cell transplant for acute lymphoblastic leukemia, so the T cells may come from the graft donor. Both conserved end residues are part of each CDR3. D genes are given only for firm matches. Clone size is given for some rows only: seen once, a few or many times, or a class if the clone is expanded.

j_call	clone_size	v_call	d_call	cdr3_aa	cdr3_nt
TRBJ1-1	NA	TRBV6-5	NA	CASSYSIGEGAEAFF	TGTGCCAGCAGTTACTCGATAGGGGAGGGAGCTGAAGCTTTCTTT
TRBJ1-5	NA	TRBV24-1	NA	CATSVVGNQPQHF	TGTGCCACCAGTGTGGTGGGCAATCAGCCCCAGCATTTT
TRBJ2-1	NA	TRBV27	TRBD2	CASSLFPLAGDSYNEQFF	TGTGCCAGCAGTTTATTTCCACTAGCGGGAGATAGCTACAATGAGCAGTTCTTC
TRBJ2-7	few	TRBV7-9	TRBD1	CASSSIRDRYEQYF	TGTGCCAGCAGCTCCATCCGGGACAGATACGAGCAGTACTTC
TRBJ2-3	few	TRBV7-6	NA	CASSLETRGAALPQYF	TGTGCCAGCAGCTTAGAGACTCGCGGGGCTGCCCTGCCGCAGTATTTT
TRBJ1-4	NA	TRBV5-1	NA	CASSFTSSSGGEKLFF	TGCGCCAGCAGCTTTACGTCGTCGTCGGGGGGCGAAAAACTGTTTTTT
TRBJ2-7	NA	TRBV18	TRBD1	CASSPDRAPRAYEQYF	TGTGCCAGCTCACCGGACAGGGCCCCACGGGCCTACGAGCAGTACTTC
TRBJ1-2	few	TRBV5-5	TRBD1	CASSPTGTVRYGYTF	TGTGCCAGCAGCCCAACCGGGACAGTTCGATATGGCTACACCTTC
TRBJ2-2	few	TRBV12-3/TRBV12-4	TRBD1	CASSFPGQAGNTGELFF	TGTGCCAGCAGTTTCCCGGGACAGGCGGGGAACACCGGGGAGCTGTTTTTT
TRBJ2-7	NA	TRBV21-1	NA	CASSKRTGASYEQYF	TGTGCCAGCAGCAAACGGACAGGGGCTAGCTACGAGCAGTACTTC
TRBJ2-7	few	TRBV4-1	NA	CASSHLRENYEQYF	TGCGCCAGCAGCCACCTCAGAGAGAACTACGAGCAGTACTTC
TRBJ2-7	NA	TRBV27	TRBD2	CASSFGGRPLEQYF	TGTGCCAGCAGTTTCGGCGGGAGACCTCTCGAGCAGTACTTC
TRBJ2-5	NA	TRBV5-6	NA	CASSFGGRQGKGRETQYF	TGTGCCAGCAGCTTCGGGGGGAGACAGGGGAAAGGGAGAGAGACCCAGTACTTC
TRBJ2-5	NA	TRBV24-1	NA	CATSAPTGSQETQYF	TGTGCCACCAGTGCGCCGACAGGTTCACAAGAGACCCAGTACTTC
TRBJ2-7	NA	TRBV7-2	NA	CASSLGALPNYEQYF	TGTGCCAGCAGCTTAGGGGCCCTCCCAAACTACGAGCAGTACTTC
TRBJ2-7	NA	TRBV20-1	TRBD2	CSAIPLAGFSPYEQYF	TGCAGTGCAATACCTCTAGCGGGATTTTCCCCCTACGAGCAGTACTTC
TRBJ1-2	NA	TRBV29-1	NA	CSVTSPGYTF	TGCAGCGTTACCAGTCCCGGCTACACCTTC
TRBJ2-7	NA	TRBV5-1	TRBD1	CASSFRQGATYEQYF	TGCGCCAGCAGCTTCCGACAGGGGGCAACCTACGAGCAGTACTTC
TRBJ1-5	NA	TRBV4-1	NA	CASSQYPGGDQPQHF	TGCGCCAGCAGCCAATATCCGGGTGGGGATCAGCCCCAGCATTTT
TRBJ1-2	few	TRBV20-1	NA	CSAPPTGDGYTF	TGCAGTGCTCCCCCGACAGGAGATGGCTACACCTTC
TRBJ1-2	few	TRBV6-5	TRBD1	CASSTRTGGFYGYTF	TGTGCCAGCAGTACTCGGACAGGGGGCTTCTATGGCTACACCTTC
TRBJ2-2	NA	TRBV6-5	TRBD2	CASSYSLAGTGELFF	TGTGCCAGCAGTTACAGTCTAGCGGGCACCGGGGAGCTGTTTTTT
TRBJ2-3	few	TRBV5-1	TRBD1	CASSLTGGTPTDTQYF	TGCGCCAGCAGCTTAACAGGGGGCACCCCCACAGATACGCAGTATTTT
TRBJ2-1	few	TRBV2	TRBD2	CASSVQAGAGYNEQFF	TGTGCCAGCAGTGTTCAGGCGGGAGCAGGCTACAATGAGCAGTTCTTC
TRBJ2-5	few	TRBV29-1	NA	CSVEDLKHQETQYF	TGCAGCGTTGAAGATCTTAAACACCAAGAGACCCAGTACTTC
TRBJ2-1	NA	TRBV4-1	TRBD2	CASSQDGGTSGSIYNEQFF	TGCGCCAGCAGCCAAGATGGAGGGACTAGCGGGAGTATCTACAATGAGCAGTTCTTC
TRBJ2-5	few	TRBV24-1	NA	CATSDDSQETQYF	TGTGCCACCAGTGACGACAGTCAAGAGACCCAGTACTTC
TRBJ2-5	NA	TRBV7-6	TRBD2	CASSHSTSRGETQYF	TGTGCCAGCAGCCACTCGACTAGCCGAGGAGAGACCCAGTACTTC
TRBJ2-5	few	TRBV14	TRBD1	CASSQGLDRGAETQYF	TGTGCCAGCAGCCAAGGCCTTGACAGGGGGGCGGAGACCCAGTACTTC
TRBJ1-2	few	TRBV2	TRBD1	CASTSGQALPYTF	TGTGCCAGCACCTCAGGACAGGCCCTCCCCTACACCTTC
TRBJ2-2	NA	TRBV28	TRBD1	CASSFEGAANTGELFF	TGTGCCAGCAGTTTTGAGGGGGCCGCGAACACCGGGGAGCTGTTTTTT
TRBJ1-6	NA	TRBV6-5	TRBD1	CASSYPPQGGISPLHF	TGTGCCAGCAGTTACCCGCCCCAGGGGGGGATTTCACCCCTCCACTTT
TRBJ2-7	few	TRBV7-2	TRBD2	CASSLSLLAGGAEQYF	TGTGCCAGCAGCTTATCCCTACTAGCGGGAGGCGCCGAGCAGTACTTC
TRBJ2-2	once	TRBV21-1	NA	CASSKVLRGPPLMAGELFF	TGTGCCAGCAGCAAAGTACTCCGGGGACCCCCCTTGATGGCCGGGGAGCTGTTTTTT
TRBJ1-2	NA	TRBV4-1	TRBD1	CASSLPGQGRYGYTF	TGCGCCAGCAGCCTCCCGGGACAGGGGCGCTATGGCTACACCTTC
TRBJ2-5	NA	TRBV7-6	NA	CASSLPLETQYF	TGTGCCAGCAGCTTACCCCTAGAGACCCAGTACTTC
TRBJ1-5	NA	TRBV28	NA	CASSLDGRRVPQHF	TGTGCCAGCAGTCTCGACGGACGGAGAGTGCCCCAGCATTTT
TRBJ1-2	NA	TRBV20-1	TRBD1	CSANPAPGGSNGYTF	TGCAGTGCTAACCCGGCCCCAGGGGGCTCAAATGGCTACACCTTC
TRBJ2-7	many	TRBV3-1	NA	CASSQGGGQYF	TGTGCCAGCAGCCAAGGAGGGGGGCAGTACTTC
TRBJ2-5	NA	TRBV20-1	NA	CSARDLLSGPRGYETQYF	TGCAGTGCTAGAGATCTTCTCTCTGGGCCCCGGGGGTACGAGACCCAGTACTTC
TRBJ2-4	NA	TRBV10-3	TRBD2	CAISGAGTSGGNIQYF	TGTGCCATCAGTGGGGCCGGGACTAGCGGGGGAAACATTCAGTACTTC